The clone carrying this T cell receptor (beta chain) was counted between two and nine times. As yet, its antigen is unknown. Looked up from germline, CDR1 is MDHEN and CDR2 is SYDVKM. The CDR3 sequence is 11 residues long. V was shortened by 4 bases and J by 7 bases, with 5 bases between the two germline ends. TCRdb independently ran MiXCR on the 5' RACE reads; one entry per CDR3 protein. The profile shows about 340,000 distinct CDR3 sequences, approximately 4% of them singletons. This record comes from a study of T cells after yellow fever vaccination. General study results and limits: Primary-vaccination clones mostly resurfaced post-booster (96% CD4, roughly 87% CD8).

The chain joins TRBV28 to TRBJ1-5; no clear D gene. This clonotype was sampled from a man younger than 35 who received the YFV17D yellow fever vaccine. The material was PBMCs, obtained 5 days after the yellow fever booster vaccination. The DNA for the CDR3 is TGTGCCAGCAGTTACCGCCAGCCCCAGCATTTT. This codes for CASSYRQPQHF.